Each of the 32 T cell receptor beta chains below was sequenced from the same sample in a study of T cell repertoires in cytomegalovirus infection. TCRdb recomputed calls from the reads with MiXCR, one row per CDR3 protein. Of 500,000 to 600,000 distinct CDR3 sequences detected, approximately 17% appear once; the ten largest clones hold around 25%. Sequencing used CD8+ T cells from PBMCs. The receptors come from a human donor in good health (CMV status not recorded). Some clones in this sample may be carry-over from other donors' samples.

The rearrangement uses TRBV28 and TRBJ2-2, with a weak D call TRBD1 (6 bases). Germline V gives CDR1 MDHEN, CDR2 SYDVKM. The germline V and J ends were trimmed by 6 bases and 1 base, with 15 bases remaining between them. This CDR3 region has 16 residues. CDR3 sequence reads: CASRGPGDLNTGELFF. Here the CDR3 DNA reads TGTGCCAGCAGAGGCCCAGGGGACCTGAACACCGGGGAGCTGTTTTTT.

Worth noting for this clonotype: Germline is not matched at one junction end, which may reflect a read error. The rearrangement links TRBV7-7 to TRBJ2-7, with a tentative D call TRBD2 (5 bases). Germline V lookup: CDR1 SSHAT, CDR2 FNYEAQ (reference sequence). The CDR3 extends over 15 amino acids. The CDR3 nucleotides are TGTGCTAGCAGCCTCCGTATGGGAGAGCCCTACGAGCAGTACTTC. Translating it yields CASSLRMGEPYEQYF. Supplemented by reference TRBV7-7 and TRBJ2-7, the full variable domain reads GAGVSQSPRYKVTKRGQDVTLRCDPISSHATLYWYQQALGQGPEFLTYFNYEAQPDKSGLPSDRFSAERPEGSISTLTIQRTEQRDSAMYRCASSLRMGEPYEQYFGPGTRLTVT.

The chain has TRBV28 and TRBJ1-5, with D possibly being TRBD1 (5 bases). CDR3 length equals 14 residues. The V gene's germline CDR1 is MDHEN and CDR2 SYDVKM. Trimming took 11 bases from V and 0 from J, leaving 14 bases between them. The CDR3 nucleotides are TGTGCCGCTTGGGGCAGCTATAGCAATCAGCCCCAGCATTTT. Translation gives CAAWGSYSNQPQHF.

Ten or more counts support this clonotype. The CDR3 DNA is TGTGCCAGCAGTTGGGGGGGGGGCAGCTCCTACGAGCAGTACTTC. It yields the protein CASSWGGGSSYEQYF. The rearrangement joins TRBV12-3 or TRBV12-4 to TRBJ2-7, with D maybe TRBD2 (7 bases). V was shortened by 4 bases and J by 0 bases, with 13 bases between the two germline ends. CDR3 size: 15 residues.

This clonotype has a handful of counts. V usage is TRBV7-9 and J usage is TRBJ1-2, with D possibly TRBD1 on 5 matching bases. CDR1 SEHNR and CDR2 FQNEAQ come from the germline V gene (reference sequence). Between the trimmed V and J ends, which lost 1 base and 6 bases, there was a span of 21 bases. This CDR3 contains 17 residues. The CDR3 here is CASSLVNKGPRKDGYTF. In DNA form, the CDR3 reads TGTGCCAGCAGCTTAGTGAACAAGGGACCCCGTAAGGATGGCTACACCTTC.

V usage is TRBV19 and J usage is TRBJ2-1, with 8 positions matching TRBD2. Germline trimming cut 10 bases from V and 8 bases from J; bases unmatched to any gene: 13. The length of the CDR3 is 14 residues. Germline assignment: CDR1 LNHDA and CDR2 SQIVND (reference sequence). CDR3 residues: CATSGGGFIDEQFF. The CDR3 bases are TGTGCCACCTCGGGGGGGGGGTTTATCGATGAGCAGTTCTTC.

This chain joins TRBV10-3 and TRBJ1-1; D gene unclear. Germline V gene data show CDR1 as ENHRY and CDR2 as SYGVKD. This CDR3 spans 14 amino acids. Trimming took 7 bases from V and 5 from J, leaving 17 bases between them. The CDR3 here is CAINEGPLGTEAFF. CDR3 nucleotides: TGTGCCATCAACGAAGGGCCCCTGGGGACTGAAGCTTTCTTT.

J is TRBJ1-6 and V is TRBV18, with a tentative D call TRBD1 (5 bases). The V and J ends lost 8 bases and 7 bases respectively, with 12 bases between them. The CDR3 length is 13 residues. From germline, CDR1 is KGHSH and CDR2 LQKENI. The CDR3 bases are TGTGCCAGCCGGGACGTTGGGAATTCACCCCTCCACTTT. Protein product: CASRDVGNSPLHF.

At least ten counts were recorded for this clonotype. The chain employs TRBV12-3 or TRBV12-4 and TRBJ1-3; D not certain. V was pared by 6 bases and J by 4 bases, with 10 bases between. The CDR3 loop spans 13 amino acids. The CDR3 DNA sequence: TGTGCCAGCAGGTGGCCCCTAGGAAACACCATATATTTT. Encoded protein: CASRWPLGNTIYF.

This clonotype was counted at least ten times. The rearrangement links TRBV12-3 or TRBV12-4 to TRBJ2-7; 7 bases are shared with TRBD1. With 4 bases clipped from V and 7 bases from J, the junction kept 4 bases outside the gene matches. This CDR3 region has 12 residues. CDR3 region: CASSYDRDEQYF. The DNA of the CDR3 is TGTGCCAGCAGTTATGACAGGGATGAGCAGTACTTC.

This clonotype appeared many times. This chain links TRBV11-2 with TRBJ2-1, with TRBD1 matching 7 bases. V lost 4 bases, J lost 4 bases, and 10 bases stayed unmatched. The germline V gene has CDR1 SGHAT and CDR2 FQNNGV. There are 16 residues in the CDR3. CDR3 DNA: TGTGCCAGCAGCTCCAGACAGGGAATGAGATACAATGAGCAGTTCTTC. Protein product: CASSSRQGMRYNEQFF.

As DNA, the CDR3 is TGTGCCAGCAGCTTCGGCGGGTCAGGGGCCATCACTTATGGCTACACCTTC. As protein: CASSFGGSGAITYGYTF. The chain carries TRBV7-9 and TRBJ1-2, with D possibly TRBD1 on 6 matching bases. The CDR3 has 17 amino acids. V was cut by 3 bases and J by 5 bases, with 22 bases left in between. The germline gives CDR1 SEHNR, CDR2 FQNEAQ (reference sequence).

This clonotype has just a few counts. The chain combines TRBV24-1 with TRBJ1-4, with 7 bases identical to TRBD1. Looked up from germline, CDR1 is KGHDR and CDR2 is SFDVKD. Trimming cost V 4 bases and J 6 bases; bases outside gene matches: 13. There are 17 residues in the CDR3. CDR3 region: CATSDFPLSGGDEKLFF. The CDR3 nucleotides read TGTGCCACCAGTGACTTCCCCCTCTCAGGGGGAGATGAAAAACTGTTTTTT.

This clonotype was counted ten times or more. The chain has TRBV4-1 and TRBJ1-5, with TRBD1 as a possible D gene (5 bases). V was shortened by 4 bases and J by 0 bases, with 16 bases between the two germline ends. The CDR3 loop spans 17 amino acids. Germline V gives CDR1 MGHRA, CDR2 YSYEKL. CDR3 sequence: CASSPLMMQGSNQPQHF. The CDR3 DNA follows: TGCGCCAGCAGCCCCCTCATGATGCAGGGTAGCAATCAGCCCCAGCATTTT.

V and J are TRBV9 and TRBJ2-2; 10 bases are shared with TRBD2. With 3 bases clipped from V and 6 bases from J, the junction kept 20 bases outside the gene matches. The CDR3 is 20 residues long. The germline V gene encodes CDR1 SGDLS and CDR2 YYNGEE. This CDR3 is CASSAHGASGSVSRAGELFF. CDR3 sequence (DNA): TGTGCCAGCAGCGCCCATGGGGCTAGCGGGAGTGTGAGTAGGGCCGGGGAGCTGTTTTTT.

The table lists this clonotype with many counts. J is TRBJ2-5 and V is TRBV7-2; 7 bases align to TRBD1. Germline CDR1 and CDR2: SGHTA and FQGNSA. The trim removed 4 bases at V and 1 base at J, leaving 18 bases unmatched. This CDR3 is 19 amino acids long. As DNA, the CDR3 is TGTGCCAGCAGCTCATCCCAAGAAACCGGACAGGCATTCCAAGAGACCCAGTACTTC. This gives the protein CASSSSQETGQAFQETQYF.

The V gene is TRBV19, the J gene TRBJ1-1, with D possibly TRBD1 on 5 matching bases. This CDR3 region has 15 residues. Trimming stripped 3 bases from V and 5 bases from J, with 16 bases between. The germline V gene has CDR1 LNHDA and CDR2 SQIVND (reference sequence). Here the CDR3 reads CASSIVEGARTEAFF. The CDR3 nucleotides are TGTGCCAGTAGTATTGTTGAAGGGGCAAGGACTGAAGCTTTCTTT.

This clonotype has just a few counts. This chain joins TRBV14 and TRBJ2-1; TRBD2 aligns across 9 bases. Losses at the gene ends were 0 bases for V and 5 bases for J; bases not matched to a gene: 8. The CDR3 loop spans 17 amino acids. Germline V lookup: CDR1 SGHDN, CDR2 FVKESK. The CDR3 sequence: CASSQDPASGEDNEQFF. DNA for the CDR3: TGTGCCAGCAGCCAAGATCCGGCTAGCGGGGAGGACAATGAGCAGTTCTTC. Variable domain in full (rest from reference TRBV14 and TRBJ2-1): EAGVTQFPSHSVIEKGQTVTLRCDPISGHDNLYWYRRVMGKEIKFLLHFVKESKQDESGMPNNRFLAERTGGTYSTLKVQPAELEDSGVYFCASSQDPASGEDNEQFFGPGTRLTVL.

The chain recombines TRBV5-1 with TRBJ2-3; tentatively, D is TRBD1 (6 bases). The CDR3 is made up of 15 amino acids. Germline CDR1 is SGHRS and CDR2 is YFSETQ. Trimming left V 2 bases short and J 1 base short, with 11 bases between. CDR3 in DNA: TGCGCCAGCAGCTTCAGGGGAGAGGGCACAGATACGCAGTATTTT. This codes for CASSFRGEGTDTQYF.

The V call is TRBV3-1, the J call TRBJ2-7; D perhaps matches TRBD2 (5 bases). The CDR3 consists of 13 residues. Between the trimmed V and J ends, which lost 1 base and 5 bases, there was a span of 9 bases. The germline V gene encodes CDR1 LGHDT and CDR2 YNNKEL (reference sequence). Here the CDR3 DNA reads TGTGCCAGCAGCCAAGGGGTGAGGGACGAGCAGTACTTC. Encoded protein: CASSQGVRDEQYF.

There are a few counts of this clonotype. The V call is TRBV20-1, the J call TRBJ1-3, with 10 bases lining up with TRBD1. V lost 0 bases to trimming and J lost 3 bases; unmatched junction nucleotides: 5. CDR1 is DFQATT and CDR2 is SNEGSKA in the germline V gene (reference sequence). This CDR3 contains 16 residues. The CDR3, as DNA: TGCAGTGCTAGAGATCCCGGGACAGGGGATGGAAACACCATATATTTT. Protein product: CSARDPGTGDGNTIYF.

Ten or more counts support this clonotype. The rearrangement links TRBV11-2 to TRBJ1-3; D is unresolved. Per the germline V gene, CDR1 is SGHAT and CDR2 is FQNNGV. Between the trimmed V and J ends, which lost 2 bases and 0 bases, there was a span of 20 bases. This CDR3 is 19 amino acids long. Here the CDR3 DNA reads TGTGCCAGCAGCTTAAGGTCGCCAGACGTTATCAGCTCTGGAAACACCATATATTTT. This translates into CASSLRSPDVISSGNTIYF.

This clonotype was counted at least ten times. The gene calls are TRBV7-2 and TRBJ2-1; TRBD2 agrees at 9 bases. The CDR3 runs 16 residues. Germline loops: CDR1 SGHTA, CDR2 FQGNSA. V was clipped by 1 base and J by 12 bases; unmatched bases: 13. The CDR3 DNA reads as TGTGCCAGCAGCTTAGGGGATCTAGCGGGGACCCTCGGGCAGTTCTTC. The encoded protein is CASSLGDLAGTLGQFF.

This chain uses TRBV30 with TRBJ2-1; D uncertain. This CDR3 is built from 13 residues. The ends were cut back, 4 bases at V and 1 base at J, with 8 bases in the middle. Per the germline V gene, CDR1 is GTSNPN and CDR2 is SVGIG (reference sequence). CDR3 in amino acids: CAWTLTSYNEQFF. The DNA of the CDR3 is TGTGCCTGGACTCTAACTTCCTACAATGAGCAGTTCTTC.

This clonotype showed up many times. The chain links TRBV7-6 to TRBJ1-1; TRBD1 aligns across 7 bases. Germline CDR1 reads SGHVS; CDR2 reads FNYEAQ. The CDR3 spans 15 residues. V lost 0 bases to trimming and J lost 4 bases; unmatched junction nucleotides: 5. The CDR3 loop reads CASSLARDRVTEAFF. CDR3 nucleotide sequence: TGTGCCAGCAGCTTAGCCAGAGACAGGGTCACTGAAGCTTTCTTT.

There are a few counts of this clonotype. The chain joins TRBV5-4 to TRBJ1-1, with D tentatively TRBD1 (6 bases). Germline V gene lookup returns CDR1 SGHNT and CDR2 YYREEE (reference sequence). With 2 bases removed from V and 5 bases from J, the gap between germline ends came to 10 bases. The CDR3 sequence is 13 residues long. In DNA, the CDR3 is TGTGCCAGCAGCTTCGTAGGGGGAACTGAAGCTTTCTTT. This encodes CASSFVGGTEAFF.

This clonotype has a count of ten or more. The chain employs TRBV7-9 and TRBJ2-3; possibly TRBD2 for D (5 bases). The CDR3 spans 17 residues. The germline V gene encodes CDR1 SEHNR and CDR2 FQNEAQ (reference sequence). Trimming left V 6 bases short and J 4 bases short, with 23 bases between. DNA of the CDR3: TGTGCCAGCAGTTCTGGGGTTCGGAGGCTGCTCCCAGATACGCAGTATTTT. It is translated as CASSSGVRRLLPDTQYF. The variable domain in full, completed from reference TRBV7-9 and TRBJ2-3, reads DTGVSQNPRHKITKRGQNVTFRCDPISEHNRLYWYRQTLGQGPEFLTYFQNEAQLEKSRLLSDRFSAERPKGSFSTLEIQRTEQGDSAMYLCASSSGVRRLLPDTQYFGPGTRLTVL.

Turning to this clonotype: An end of the junction does not agree with germline; a read error may underlie this. The CDR3 reads CASSSTLTVSYDQYF. The CDR3 nucleotides read TGTGCCAGCAGTTCGACCCTCACAGTCTCCTACGATCAGTACTTC. The chain recombines TRBV27 with TRBJ2-7, with D uncertain. Germline CDR1 MNHEY, CDR2 SMNVEV (reference sequence). The CDR3 length is 15 residues.

This clonotype was recorded at least ten times. The chain has TRBV12-3 or TRBV12-4 and TRBJ2-4; D possibly corresponds to TRBD2 (6 bases). This CDR3 comprises 15 residues. V lost 6 bases to trimming and J lost 6 bases, with 18 bases between them. The CDR3 sequence: CASSPLEGLGNIQYF. For the CDR3, the DNA is TGTGCCAGCAGCCCATTGGAGGGGCTTGGAAACATTCAGTACTTC.

This clonotype has ten or more counts. This sequence joins TRBV7-6 and TRBJ1-6; TRBD1 matches 10 bases. After removal of 2 bases from V and 4 bases from J, the junction contained 5 bases not matched to a gene. Per germline, CDR1 SGHVS and CDR2 FNYEAQ. The CDR3 extends over 17 amino acids. The DNA of the CDR3 is TGTGCCAGCAGCTTATCGGGACAGGGGCAGTATAATTCACCCCTCCACTTT. It specifies CASSLSGQGQYNSPLHF.

This clonotype came up many times. The chain recombines TRBV2 with TRBJ1-5, with 7 nucleotides matching TRBD1. The CDR3 totals 18 residues. With 3 bases clipped from V and 0 bases from J, the junction kept 11 bases outside the gene matches. Germline CDR1 is SNHLY and CDR2 is FYNNEI. The CDR3: CASSDKGAILYSNQPQHF. In DNA, the CDR3 is TGTGCCAGCAGTGACAAGGGGGCGATTCTATATAGCAATCAGCCCCAGCATTTT. Full variable domain (missing parts from reference TRBV2 and TRBJ1-5): EPEVTQTPSHQVTQMGQEVILRCVPISNHLYFYWYRQILGQKVEFLVSFYNNEISEKSEIFDDQFSVERPDGSNFTLKIRSTKLEDSAMYFCASSDKGAILYSNQPQHFGDGTRLSIL.

This clonotype came up a few times. This sequence joins TRBV7-9 and TRBJ2-1; 10 positions agree with TRBD1. The trim removed 8 bases at V and 5 bases at J, leaving 12 bases unmatched. The CDR3 has 16 residues. The germline gives CDR1 SEHNR, CDR2 FQNEAQ (reference sequence). The CDR3 region is CASGTVPGQGNNEQFF. CDR3 in DNA: TGTGCCAGCGGAACTGTCCCGGGACAGGGGAACAATGAGCAGTTCTTC.